These 30 T cell receptor beta chains were all obtained from the same sample, sequenced in a study of monozygotic twins with inflammatory bowel disease. Reprocessing the 5' RACE reads, TCRdb reports a single entry for every CDR3 protein and omits DNA. The sample data list nearly 450,000 distinct CDR3 sequences. The sequencing sample was made of blood. The receptors shown here come from a human donor with ulcerative colitis or Crohn's disease, or a healthy co-twin of an affected twin (not recorded which).

CDR3 region: CASSEWTGRYNEQFF. The V gene is TRBV11-1, the J gene TRBJ2-1; TCRdb selects TRBD1, and the lack of DNA leaves this call unchecked. The length of the CDR3 is 15 residues. The germline gives CDR1 SGHAT, CDR2 FQDESV (reference sequence).

The chain's CDR3 is CASSLLSSDQETQYF. The chain has TRBV5-1 and TRBJ2-5; TCRdb selects TRBD2, and the lack of DNA leaves this call unchecked. The germline V gene encodes CDR1 SGHRS and CDR2 YFSETQ. The CDR3 is 15 residues long.

The J gene is TRBJ1-6, the V gene TRBV7-9. Germline CDR1 SEHNR, CDR2 FQNEAQ (reference sequence). The length of the CDR3 is 16 residues. CDR3: CASSLLPSSYNSPLHF.

V usage is TRBV4-2 and J usage is TRBJ2-7; the TCRdb call, TRBD2, lacks DNA for checking. Germline V gives CDR1 LGHNA, CDR2 YNFKEQ. The CDR3 loop spans 16 amino acids. CDR3 amino acids: CASSQEGLAGVYEQYF.

The chain couples TRBV24-1 to TRBJ2-1; TCRdb reports TRBD2, a call that lacks DNA to check it against. Germline V gives CDR1 KGHDR, CDR2 SFDVKD. There are 15 residues in the CDR3. CDR3 protein: CATSDFERNYNEQFF.

The V gene is TRBV7-2, the J gene TRBJ2-3; TCRdb's D gene call, TRBD2, goes unchecked for lack of DNA. Germline values: CDR1 SGHTA, CDR2 FQGNSA. The CDR3 has 15 residues. This CDR3 is CASSLAGSRTDTQYF.

This CDR3 reads CASSPGGIFGGNTIYF. The gene calls are TRBV18 and TRBJ1-3; the TCRdb call, TRBD1, lacks DNA for checking. There are 16 residues in the CDR3. CDR1 and CDR2 from the germline V gene are KGHSH and LQKENI.

The CDR3 sequence: CSVVVRDSGPYGYTF. This chain links TRBV29-1 with TRBJ1-2. The germline V gene encodes CDR1 SQVTM and CDR2 ANQGSEA. This CDR3 comprises 15 residues.

This chain joins TRBV27 and TRBJ1-4. The CDR3 sequence is 15 residues long. CDR1 MNHEY and CDR2 SMNVEV come from the germline V gene (reference sequence). The CDR3 loop reads CASSLWSGLGEKLFF.

This chain uses TRBV10-3 with TRBJ2-2; TCRdb's D gene call, TRBD2, goes unchecked for lack of DNA. Germline lookup yields CDR1 ENHRY and CDR2 SYGVKD. CDR3 size: 17 residues. This CDR3 is CAIRTGTSGEQTGELFF.

V and J are TRBV20-1 and TRBJ1-5. The CDR3 runs to 12 residues. Per the germline V gene, CDR1 is DFQATT and CDR2 is SNEGSKA (reference sequence). The CDR3 protein is CSAYRVNQPQHF.

The gene calls are TRBV6-5 and TRBJ2-5. In germline, CDR1 is MNHEY, CDR2 SVGAGI. This CDR3 has 13 residues. The CDR3 loop reads CASSYSKGETQYF.

The chain carries TRBV19 and TRBJ2-7; TCRdb picks TRBD1, but there is no DNA to check that call. Germline loops: CDR1 LNHDA, CDR2 SQIVND (reference sequence). CDR3 size: 15 residues. The CDR3 loop reads CASSSYRDRTYEQYF.

CDR3 region: CSAPTEGGFNEKLFF. This sequence joins TRBV20-1 and TRBJ1-4; TCRdb indicates TRBD1, and absent DNA this call remains unverified. CDR1 is DFQATT and CDR2 is SNEGSKA in the germline V gene (reference sequence). The CDR3 spans 15 residues.

The V and J genes are TRBV4-1 and TRBJ2-1; TCRdb calls TRBD1, which cannot be checked without DNA. CDR1 and CDR2 from the germline V gene are MGHRA and YSYEKL. The CDR3 covers 17 residues. The CDR3 is CASSPQGRTGGYNEQFF.

The gene calls are TRBV7-9 and TRBJ1-4; the D call of TRBD1 rests on TCRdb alone, since no DNA is present to check it. The CDR3 spans 14 residues. CDR1 and CDR2 from the germline V gene are SEHNR and FQNEAQ (reference sequence). This chain's CDR3 is CASSLSRENEKLFF.

This chain links TRBV10-3 with TRBJ2-7; no DNA is available, so the TRBD2 call from TCRdb remains unchecked. Germline-derived CDR1 and CDR2 are ENHRY and SYGVKD. This CDR3 spans 17 amino acids. CDR3: CAIRGGTSGSTSYEQYF.

This rearrangement joins TRBV7-8 to TRBJ1-2; TCRdb returns TRBD1, unconfirmable since there is no DNA. Per germline, CDR1 SGHVS and CDR2 FQNEAQ. The CDR3 length is 14 residues. CDR3 sequence reads: CASSPAEGRRGYTF.

The chain combines TRBV5-1 with TRBJ2-1; TCRdb lists TRBD2, though no DNA is available to test this call. CDR3 length: 12 amino acids. CDR1 is SGHRS, CDR2 YFSETQ, per germline. CDR3 loop: CASSLEGRFQFF.

CDR3 protein: CSARSGTSGTGELFF. The V and J genes are TRBV20-1 and TRBJ2-2; without DNA, the TCRdb call of TRBD2 cannot be checked. The CDR3 is 15 amino acids. Per germline, CDR1 DFQATT and CDR2 SNEGSKA (reference sequence).

The rearrangement links TRBV2 to TRBJ1-6. There are 17 residues in the CDR3. CDR1 and CDR2 from the germline V gene are SNHLY and FYNNEI. CDR3 protein: CASSPLVGGSYNSPLHF.

The chain is built from TRBV4-1 and TRBJ2-7; as DNA is missing, the TRBD1 call by TCRdb cannot be tested. The V gene's germline CDR1 is MGHRA and CDR2 YSYEKL. The CDR3 runs to 18 residues. CDR3 loop: CASSQEFRVAMEAYEQYF.

The V and J genes are TRBV27 and TRBJ2-5; TCRdb proposes TRBD1, but this gene call is untestable without DNA. The CDR3 is 13 residues long. Germline V gene sequence: CDR1 MNHEY, CDR2 SMNVEV (reference sequence). The CDR3: CASTGPEKETQYF.

The J gene is TRBJ1-2, the V gene TRBV11-1; the TCRdb call, TRBD1, lacks DNA for checking. The CDR3 contains 19 residues. CDR1 is SGHAT and CDR2 is FQDESV in the germline V gene (reference sequence). The CDR3: CASSPVQGAPPPWFYGYTF.

The chain has TRBV28 and TRBJ1-2; there is no DNA to check the TCRdb D call of TRBD1. This CDR3 is 14 amino acids long. Germline-derived CDR1 and CDR2 are MDHEN and SYDVKM. The CDR3 sequence is CASSRQGAGYGYTF.

The chain links TRBV18 to TRBJ1-4; TCRdb indicates TRBD1, and absent DNA this call remains unverified. CDR3 length equals 15 residues. Germline values: CDR1 KGHSH, CDR2 LQKENI. The CDR3 protein is CASSPPGRPQQELFF.

The chain links TRBV25-1 to TRBJ1-2; TCRdb designates TRBD1, a call that cannot be tested without DNA. CDR1 is MGHDK and CDR2 is SYGVNS in the germline V gene. The CDR3 extends over 17 amino acids. The CDR3 loop reads CASSEPGGDRGSGGYTF.

CDR3: CASSLNDPEQFF. This chain joins TRBV28 and TRBJ2-1. The CDR3 runs to 12 residues. The germline V gene encodes CDR1 MDHEN and CDR2 SYDVKM.

The chain links TRBV7-9 to TRBJ2-2; as DNA is missing, the TRBD1 call by TCRdb cannot be tested. This CDR3 is 13 amino acids long. CDR1 is SEHNR and CDR2 is FQNEAQ in the germline V gene (reference sequence). CDR3 amino acids: CASDRRNTGELFF. The full variable domain, with the rest looked up from reference TRBV7-9 and TRBJ2-2, is DTGVSQNPRHKITKRGQNVTFRCDPISEHNRLYWYRQTLGQGPEFLTYFQNEAQLEKSRLLSDRFSAERPKGSFSTLEIQRTEQGDSAMYLCASDRRNTGELFFGEGSRLTVL.

V usage is TRBV10-3 and J usage is TRBJ1-5. Germline V gene lookup returns CDR1 ENHRY and CDR2 SYGVKD. The CDR3 is 13 residues long. CDR3 residues: CAISVSSNQPQHF.